The 14 T cell receptor beta chains presented below share a single source sample, sequenced in a study of CD8 T cells in ankylosing spondylitis. TCRdb re-called the 5' RACE reads with MiXCR, one entry per CDR3 protein. The table has roughly 40,000 distinct CDR3 sequences, about 4% seen once. The sequenced sample consisted of blood, either unsorted or a sorted T cell fraction (not recorded which). The source is a female donor with ankylosing spondylitis or in good health (not recorded which).

The genes are TRBV9 and TRBJ2-3; D might be TRBD1 (5 bases). Deletions cut 0 bases from V and 4 bases from J, with 12 bases between. The CDR3 sequence is 15 residues long. Germline CDR1 SGDLS, CDR2 YYNGEE. The CDR3 reads CASSVGPGYSDTQYF. DNA of the CDR3: TGTGCCAGCAGCGTAGGGCCAGGGTATTCAGATACGCAGTATTTT.

In its sample, this clonotype was seen many times. V gene TRBV9 combines with J gene TRBJ2-2; D is ambiguous. V was trimmed by 4 bases and J by 9 bases, leaving 7 bases between them. CDR1 and CDR2 (germline): SGDLS, YYNGEE. CDR3 length equals 11 residues. The CDR3 DNA is TGTGCCAGCAGCCTCACTCGGGAGCTGTTTTTT. It specifies CASSLTRELFF. The variable domain in full, with the rest retrieved from reference TRBV9 and TRBJ2-2, is DSGVTQTPKHLITATGQRVTLRCSPRSGDLSVYWYQQSLDQGLQFLIQYYNGEERAKGNILERFSAQQFPDLHSELNLSSLELGDSALYFCASSLTRELFFGEGSRLTVL.

This clonotype was seen many times. V gene TRBV9 combines with J gene TRBJ2-2; D gene ambiguous. Trimming removed 6 bases from V and 4 bases from J, with 10 bases in between. Per germline, CDR1 SGDLS and CDR2 YYNGEE. The CDR3 has 13 amino acids. The DNA of the CDR3 is TGTGCCAGCATGTCCCGAGGCACCGGGGAGCTGTTTTTT. This gives the protein CASMSRGTGELFF.

This clonotype was observed at least ten times. The junction does not match germline at one end; this may be a read error. V and J are TRBV9 and TRBJ1-6; tentative D call: TRBD1 (5 bases). This CDR3 region has 14 residues. CDR1 is SGDLS and CDR2 is YYNGEE in the germline V gene. In DNA, the CDR3 is TGCGCCAGCAGCTTCGGGACGGGTAATTCACCCCTCCACTTT. This codes for CASSFGTGNSPLHF.

In this sample, this clonotype turned up many times. V and J are TRBV9 and TRBJ1-2, with unresolved D. With 4 bases removed from V and 3 bases from J, the gap between germline ends came to 16 bases. Germline loops: CDR1 SGDLS, CDR2 YYNGEE. The CDR3 is made up of 15 amino acids. CDR3 bases: TGTGCCAGCAGCAGACCGATAGGCAGGCACTATGGCTACACCTTC. Its translation: CASSRPIGRHYGYTF.

This clonotype was recorded many times. The chain combines TRBV9 with TRBJ1-2, with D possibly matching TRBD1 (5 bases). Trimming left V 2 bases short and J 8 bases short, with 25 bases between. Germline-derived CDR1 and CDR2 are SGDLS and YYNGEE. The CDR3 runs 17 residues. The CDR3 loop is CASSVTTSRGVIRGYTF. CDR3 coding DNA: TGTGCCAGCAGCGTGACTACTTCTCGGGGGGTAATCCGAGGCTACACCTTC.

This clonotype appeared many times. The chain is built from TRBV9 and TRBJ2-3, with 10 bases fitting TRBD1. The trim removed 2 bases at V and 4 bases at J, leaving 7 bases unmatched. The CDR3 length is 16 residues. Germline V CDR1 and CDR2: SGDLS, YYNGEE. CDR3 protein: CASSVSGTGAPDTQYF. The DNA for the CDR3 is TGTGCCAGCAGCGTTTCCGGGACAGGGGCCCCAGATACGCAGTATTTT.

Ten or more counts support this clonotype. This chain joins TRBV9 and TRBJ2-1, with 10 bases that match TRBD2. The CDR3 is 16 amino acids. V dropped 3 bases and J dropped 1; count of bases not matched to a gene: 4. Germline assignment: CDR1 SGDLS and CDR2 YYNGEE. The CDR3 loop reads CASSASAGGSYNEQFF. CDR3 nucleotides: TGTGCCAGCAGCGCCTCAGCGGGGGGGTCCTACAATGAGCAGTTCTTC.

The table lists this clonotype with many counts. The rearrangement links TRBV9 to TRBJ1-6; D uncertain. Trimming removed 2 bases from V and 6 bases from J, with 9 bases in between. Germline CDR1 reads SGDLS; CDR2 reads YYNGEE. The CDR3 is 14 amino acids. The CDR3 here is CASSVQITNSPLHF. CDR3 nucleotides: TGTGCCAGCAGCGTCCAGATTACTAATTCACCCCTCCACTTT.

This clonotype has a count of ten or more. This chain connects TRBV9 to TRBJ2-2, with a weak D call TRBD1 (5 bases). The V and J ends lost 0 bases and 7 bases respectively, with 13 bases between them. This CDR3 is 15 amino acids long. The germline V gene encodes CDR1 SGDLS and CDR2 YYNGEE. The CDR3 nucleotides read TGTGCCAGCAGCGTAGGGGGCTTACCGGGCGGGGAGCTGTTTTTT. It is translated as CASSVGGLPGGELFF. The whole variable domain, filled in from reference TRBV9 and TRBJ2-2, reads DSGVTQTPKHLITATGQRVTLRCSPRSGDLSVYWYQQSLDQGLQFLIQYYNGEERAKGNILERFSAQQFPDLHSELNLSSLELGDSALYFCASSVGGLPGGELFFGEGSRLTVL.

This clonotype was recorded many times. The chain carries TRBV9 and TRBJ2-7; 8 bases agree with TRBD1. Germline V gene lookup returns CDR1 SGDLS and CDR2 YYNGEE. The V and J ends lost 4 bases and 5 bases, in that order; junction bases with no gene match: 11. This CDR3 comprises 15 residues. The DNA of the CDR3 is TGTGCCAGCAGCACTTCAGGGGGCGCGGGCCACGAGCAGTACTTC. This translates into CASSTSGGAGHEQYF.

There are many counts of this clonotype. The CDR3 coding sequence is TGTGCCAGCAGCGTGGGAACAGATATGAACACTGAAGCTTTCTTT. Protein sequence: CASSVGTDMNTEAFF. The chain joins TRBV9 to TRBJ1-1; D is uncertain. The CDR3 runs 15 residues. Per the germline V gene, CDR1 is SGDLS and CDR2 is YYNGEE. V was pared by 2 bases and J by 0 bases, with 11 bases between.

This clonotype was seen ten or more times. The chain employs TRBV9 and TRBJ2-7, with 7 nucleotides matching TRBD1. This CDR3 is 13 amino acids long. Looked up from germline, CDR1 is SGDLS and CDR2 is YYNGEE. Trimming cost V 0 bases and J 6 bases; bases outside gene matches: 3. CDR3 DNA sequence: TGTGCCAGCAGCGTAGTGCCAGGGGGCGAGCAGTACTTC. Translation gives CASSVVPGGEQYF.

This clonotype was found many times. The chain carries TRBV9 and TRBJ2-1; D call uncertain. V lost 4 bases and J 9 bases, leaving 14 bases between the germline ends. The length of the CDR3 is 13 residues. Germline-derived CDR1 and CDR2 are SGDLS and YYNGEE. CDR3 nucleotides: TGTGCCAGCAGCCACGACCACTCGGCTGAGCAGTTCTTC. This sequence encodes CASSHDHSAEQFF.